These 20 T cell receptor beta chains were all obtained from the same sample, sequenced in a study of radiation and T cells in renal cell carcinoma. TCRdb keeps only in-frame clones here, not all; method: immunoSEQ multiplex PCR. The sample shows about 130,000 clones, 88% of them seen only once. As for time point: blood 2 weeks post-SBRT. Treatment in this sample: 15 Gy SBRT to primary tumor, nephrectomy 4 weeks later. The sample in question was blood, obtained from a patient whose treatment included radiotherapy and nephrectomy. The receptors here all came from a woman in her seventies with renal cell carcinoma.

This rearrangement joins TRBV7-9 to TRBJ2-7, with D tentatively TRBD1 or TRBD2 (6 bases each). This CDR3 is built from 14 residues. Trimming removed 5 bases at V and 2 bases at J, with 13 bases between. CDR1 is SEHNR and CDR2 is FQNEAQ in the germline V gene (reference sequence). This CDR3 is CASSRGTPTYEQYF. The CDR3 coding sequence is TGTGCCAGCAGCCGGGGGACACCTACCTACGAGCAGTACTTC.

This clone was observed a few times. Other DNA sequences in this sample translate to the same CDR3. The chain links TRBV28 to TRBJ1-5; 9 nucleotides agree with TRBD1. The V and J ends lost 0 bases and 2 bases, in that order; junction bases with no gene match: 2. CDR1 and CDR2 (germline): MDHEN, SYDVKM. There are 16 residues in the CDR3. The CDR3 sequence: CASSLWGQGGNQPQHF. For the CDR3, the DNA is TGTGCCAGCAGTTTATGGGGACAGGGAGGCAATCAGCCCCAGCATTTT.

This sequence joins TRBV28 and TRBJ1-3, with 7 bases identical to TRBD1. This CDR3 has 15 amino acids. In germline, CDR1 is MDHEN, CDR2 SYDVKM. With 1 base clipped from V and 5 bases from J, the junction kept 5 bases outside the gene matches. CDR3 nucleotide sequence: TGTGCCAGCAGTTTATCTCAACAGGGGAGAAACACCATATATTTT. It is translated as CASSLSQQGRNTIYF. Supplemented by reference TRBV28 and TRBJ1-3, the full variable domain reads DVKVTQSSRYLVKRTGEKVFLECVQDMDHENMFWYRQDPGLGLRLIYFSYDVKMKEKGDIPEGYSVSREKKERFSLILESASTNQTSMYLCASSLSQQGRNTIYFGEGSWLTVV.

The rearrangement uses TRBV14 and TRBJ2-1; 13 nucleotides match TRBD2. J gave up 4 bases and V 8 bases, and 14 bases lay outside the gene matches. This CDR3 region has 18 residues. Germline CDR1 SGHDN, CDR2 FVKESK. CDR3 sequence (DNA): TGTGCCAGCGGCCCCAGGACTAGCGGGGGTGTTATTTACAATGAGCAGTTCTTC. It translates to CASGPRTSGGVIYNEQFF.

The DNA for the CDR3 is TGTGCCAGCAGTGTTGAGGGATCCGCAAGCTATGGCTACACCTTC. Residues: CASSVEGSASYGYTF. The chain combines TRBV6-1 with TRBJ1-2; D is unclear. CDR1 and CDR2 from the germline V gene are MNHNS and SASEGT. Trimming removed 4 bases from V and 4 bases from J, with 16 bases in between. This CDR3 has 15 residues.

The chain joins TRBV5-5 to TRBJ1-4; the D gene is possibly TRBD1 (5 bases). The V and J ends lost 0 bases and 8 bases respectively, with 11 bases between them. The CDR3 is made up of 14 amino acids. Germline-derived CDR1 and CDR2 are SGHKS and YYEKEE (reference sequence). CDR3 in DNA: TGTGCCAGCAGCTTGGGCGACAGTGGGGAAAAACTGTTTTTT. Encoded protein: CASSLGDSGEKLFF.

CDR3 sequence: CASSELSSYNEQFF. The CDR3 DNA follows: TGTGCCAGCAGCGAGCTGTCCTCCTACAATGAGCAGTTCTTC. The genes are TRBV5-4 and TRBJ2-1; D unclear. Trimming took off 4 bases at V and 0 bases at J, with 8 bases between the two ends. The CDR3 runs 14 residues. Germline V gene data show CDR1 as SGHNT and CDR2 as YYREEE (reference sequence). The full variable domain, with the rest looked up from reference TRBV5-4 and TRBJ2-1, is ETGVTQSPTHLIKTRGQQVTLRCSSQSGHNTVSWYQQALGQGPQFIFQYYREEENGRGNFPPRFSGLQFPNYSSELNVNALELDDSALYLCASSELSSYNEQFFGPGTRLTVL.

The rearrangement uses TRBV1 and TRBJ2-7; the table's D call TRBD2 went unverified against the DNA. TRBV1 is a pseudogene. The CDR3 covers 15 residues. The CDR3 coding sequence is TGCACCAGCAGCCAAGAAGTGGTTGGAGGGTACGAGCAGTACTTC. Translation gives CTSSQEVVGGYEQYF.

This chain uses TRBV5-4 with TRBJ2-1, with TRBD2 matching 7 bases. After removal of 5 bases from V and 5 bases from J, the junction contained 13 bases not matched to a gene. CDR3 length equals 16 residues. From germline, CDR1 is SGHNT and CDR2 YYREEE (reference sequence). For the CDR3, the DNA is TGTGCCAGCAGGTTAATCCCCGGGACTACGAACAATGAGCAGTTCTTC. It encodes CASRLIPGTTNNEQFF.

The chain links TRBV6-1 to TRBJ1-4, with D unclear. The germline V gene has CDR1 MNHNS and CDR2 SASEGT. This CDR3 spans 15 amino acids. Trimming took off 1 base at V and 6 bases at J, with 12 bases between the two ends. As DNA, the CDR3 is TGTGCCAGCAGTGAAGACCAGGAAGGAGATGAAAAACTGTTTTTT. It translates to CASSEDQEGDEKLFF.

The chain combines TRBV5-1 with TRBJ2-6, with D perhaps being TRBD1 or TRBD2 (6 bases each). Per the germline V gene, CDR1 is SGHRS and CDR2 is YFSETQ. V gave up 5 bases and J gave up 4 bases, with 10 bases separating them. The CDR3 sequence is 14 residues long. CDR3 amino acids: CASRGGKGANVLTF. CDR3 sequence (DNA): TGCGCCAGCAGGGGGGGCAAAGGGGCCAACGTCCTGACTTTC.

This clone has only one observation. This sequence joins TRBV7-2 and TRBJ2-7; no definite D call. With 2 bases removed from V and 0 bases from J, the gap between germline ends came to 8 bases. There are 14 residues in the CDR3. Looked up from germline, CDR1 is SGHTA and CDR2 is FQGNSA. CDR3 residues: CASSLQPSSYEQYF. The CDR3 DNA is TGTGCCAGCAGCTTACAACCGAGCTCCTACGAGCAGTACTTC.

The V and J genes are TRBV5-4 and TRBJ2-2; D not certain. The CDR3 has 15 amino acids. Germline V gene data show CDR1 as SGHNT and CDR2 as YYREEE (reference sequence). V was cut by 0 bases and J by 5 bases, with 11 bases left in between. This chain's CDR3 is CASSLAGVKTGELFF. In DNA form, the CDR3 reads TGTGCCAGCAGCTTGGCTGGGGTTAAGACCGGGGAGCTGTTTTTT.

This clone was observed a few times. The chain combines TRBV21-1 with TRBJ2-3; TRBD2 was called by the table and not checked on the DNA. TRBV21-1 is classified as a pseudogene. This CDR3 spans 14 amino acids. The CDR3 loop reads CASIVRRNTDTQYF. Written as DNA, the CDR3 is TGTGCCAGCATCGTGCGGAGGAATACAGATACGCAGTATTTT.

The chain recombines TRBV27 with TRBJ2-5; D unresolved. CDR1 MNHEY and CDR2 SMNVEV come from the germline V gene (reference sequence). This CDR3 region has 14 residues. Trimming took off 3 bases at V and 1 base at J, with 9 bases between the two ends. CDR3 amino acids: CASSLGGFQETQYF. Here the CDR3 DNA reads TGTGCCAGCAGTTTGGGTGGATTCCAAGAGACCCAGTACTTC.

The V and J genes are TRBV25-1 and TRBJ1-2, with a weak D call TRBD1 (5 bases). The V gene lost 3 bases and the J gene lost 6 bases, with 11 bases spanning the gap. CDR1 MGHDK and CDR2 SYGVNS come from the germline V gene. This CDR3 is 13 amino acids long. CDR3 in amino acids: CASSEPRANGYTF. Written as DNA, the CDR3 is TGTGCCAGCAGTGAGCCCAGGGCCAATGGCTACACCTTC.

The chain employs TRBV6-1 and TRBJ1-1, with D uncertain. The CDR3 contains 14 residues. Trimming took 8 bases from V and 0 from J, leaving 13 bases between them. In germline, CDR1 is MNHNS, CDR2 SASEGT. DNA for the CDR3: TGTGCCAGCGCGGTCAGAACTCTGAACACTGAAGCTTTCTTT. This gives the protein CASAVRTLNTEAFF.

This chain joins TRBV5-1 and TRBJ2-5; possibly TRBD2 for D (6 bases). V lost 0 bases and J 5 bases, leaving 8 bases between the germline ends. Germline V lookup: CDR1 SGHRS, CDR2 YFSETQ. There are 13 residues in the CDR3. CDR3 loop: CASSLGAGETQYF. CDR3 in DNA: TGCGCCAGCAGCTTGGGGGCGGGGGAGACCCAGTACTTC.

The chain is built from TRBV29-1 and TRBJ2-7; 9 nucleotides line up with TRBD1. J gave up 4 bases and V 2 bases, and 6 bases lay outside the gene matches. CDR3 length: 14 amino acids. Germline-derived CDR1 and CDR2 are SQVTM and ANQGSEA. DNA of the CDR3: TGCAGCGTTGAAATGGACAGGGGAGGGTACGAGCAGTACTTC. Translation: CSVEMDRGGYEQYF.

CDR3 loop: CASSEARGLQPQHF. The CDR3 DNA reads TGTGCCAGCAGTGAAGCCAGGGGTTTACAGCCCCAGCATTTT. This rearrangement joins TRBV2 to TRBJ1-5, with D possibly matching TRBD1 (6 bases). Germline V CDR1 and CDR2: SNHLY, FYNNEI. The CDR3 has 14 residues. The V end was cut by 0 bases, the J end by 7 bases, with 10 bases between.